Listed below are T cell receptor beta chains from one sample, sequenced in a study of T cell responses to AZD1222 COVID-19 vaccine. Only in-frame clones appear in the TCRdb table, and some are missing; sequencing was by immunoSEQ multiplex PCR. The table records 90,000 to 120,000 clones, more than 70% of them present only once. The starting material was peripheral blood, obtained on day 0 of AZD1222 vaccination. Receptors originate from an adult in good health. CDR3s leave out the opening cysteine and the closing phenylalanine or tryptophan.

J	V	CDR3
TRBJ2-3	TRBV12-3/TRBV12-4	ASSRHTDTQY
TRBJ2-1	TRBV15	ATSGPRTSGYNEQF
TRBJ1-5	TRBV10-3	AISESMTGGHQPQH
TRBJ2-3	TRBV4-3	ASSQDWSGPTDTQY
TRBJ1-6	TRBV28	ASSPYGVLTSPLH
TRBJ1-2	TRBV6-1	ASSERLQGYGYT
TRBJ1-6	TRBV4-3	ASSQGDRGRWDSPLH
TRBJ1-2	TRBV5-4	ASSSRQGPGYT
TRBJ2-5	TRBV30	AWSLGPETQY
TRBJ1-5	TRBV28	ASSYRAQRPQH
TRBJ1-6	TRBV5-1	ASSLTGGSYSPLH
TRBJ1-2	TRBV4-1	ASSQQDRVLDYGYT
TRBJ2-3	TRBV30	AWSAGSTDTQY
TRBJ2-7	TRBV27	ASSREVGTYITYEQY
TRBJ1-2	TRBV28	ASRDGSNYGYT
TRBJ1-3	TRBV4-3	ASSQDKASSGNTIY
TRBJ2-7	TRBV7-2	ASSPLAGTGTYEQY
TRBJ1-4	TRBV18	ASSDTINEKLF
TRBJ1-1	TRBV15	ATSLSTGYTEAF
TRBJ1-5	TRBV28	ASRGGQGVVIGNQPQH
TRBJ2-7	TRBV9	ASSVLTDSYEQY
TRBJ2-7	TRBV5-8	ASSKEQGRKGYEQY
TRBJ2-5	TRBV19	ASTLSSSHQETQY
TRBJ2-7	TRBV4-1	ASSQDPSRATLEQY
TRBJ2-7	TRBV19	ASSIWGRGSYEQY
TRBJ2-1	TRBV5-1	ASRLAGVYNEQF
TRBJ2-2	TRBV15	ATSREGGGPEYTGELF
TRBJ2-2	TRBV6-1	ASSELAGGAGELF
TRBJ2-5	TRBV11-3	ASSSLALEETQY
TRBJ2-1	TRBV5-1	ASSTGRLAGLGNEQF
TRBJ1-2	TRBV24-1	ATSDWGQGDGGYT
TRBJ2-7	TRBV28	ASSLGHSRQGY
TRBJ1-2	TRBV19	ATTGTVNYGYT
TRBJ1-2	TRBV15	ATSREVRRSPRGYT
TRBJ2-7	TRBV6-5	ASSYDSSYEQY
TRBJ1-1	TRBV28	ASSQLALDTEAF
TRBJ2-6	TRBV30	AWNRGSYSGANVLT
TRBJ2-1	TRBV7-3	ASSPGTEYNEQF
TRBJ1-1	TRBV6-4	ASSREENTEAF
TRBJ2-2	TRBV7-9	ASSLVGGFTGELF
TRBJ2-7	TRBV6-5	ATSGHTGTVALQY
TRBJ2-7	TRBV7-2	ASSSRSAGGRYEQY
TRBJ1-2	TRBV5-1	ASSPSEDYGYT
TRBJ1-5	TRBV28	ASSLEPGNARLQH
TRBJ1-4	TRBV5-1	ASSLEPGQGYEKLF
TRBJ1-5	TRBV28	ASRHREGIGYDQPQH
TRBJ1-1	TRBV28	ASSFIHTEAF
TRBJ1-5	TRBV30	AWSSGTGNQPQH
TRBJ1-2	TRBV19	ASSSRTGPNYGYT
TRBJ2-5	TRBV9	ASSGGPHQETQY